This T cell receptor beta chain derives from a study of human T cells and chemical hapten exposure. V dropped 2 bases and J dropped 0; count of bases not matched to a gene: 6. Germline V gene lookup returns CDR1 DFQATT and CDR2 SNEGSKA (reference sequence). CDR3 length equals 15 residues. The time point: patch test 3, about 24 weeks after DPC sensitization. Stated treatment: therapeutic diphenylcyclopropenone sensitization with weekly scalp DPC. TCRdb reanalysed the RACE reads using MiXCR and keeps one entry per CDR3 protein. The sample lists under 130,000 distinct CDR3 sequences, approximately 36% occurring once.

This chain connects TRBV20-1 to TRBJ1-1, with TRBD1 matching over 7 bases. The TCR comes from a middle-aged man with alopecia areata. Some clones in this sample may be carry-over from other donors' samples. The sequencing here drew on whole blood, taken in connection with sensitization to the hapten diphenylcyclopropenone (DPC). CDR3 region: CSARTPGQMNTEAFF. The CDR3 nucleotides read TGCAGTGCTAGAACACCGGGACAGATGAACACTGAAGCTTTCTTT.